Listed here is a single T cell receptor (beta chain). Its cognate antigen is unknown. This entry is derived from a study of OX40 agonist ivuxolimab in advanced cancers. On the study more broadly: One patient with hepatocellular carcinoma and two with cutaneous melanoma, three in all, had partial responses. Whole-study results and caveats: Averaged across samples, CD8+ T cells carried more expanded clones than CD4+ did. CD4+ and CD8+ blood T cells expanded clonally by week 6 at 0.1 to 3.0 mg/kg.

TCRdb's copy holds only in-frame clones and misses some; the assay was immunoSEQ multiplex PCR. Among about 64,000 clones listed, 80% to 85% were seen once. Looked up from germline, CDR1 is MGHDK and CDR2 is SYGVNS. The CDR3 is 11 amino acids. V gave up 4 bases and J gave up 7 bases, with 4 bases separating them. Patients with a history of autoimmune disease or on systemic immunosuppression were excluded. This TCR came from an adult with an advanced solid tumor such as melanoma, head and neck, liver or kidney cancer. The V and J genes are TRBV25-1 and TRBJ1-4; D is unresolved. The input for sequencing was CD4+ or CD8+ T cells sorted from blood, taken in a trial of the OX40 agonist ivuxolimab. The CDR3 sequence: CASSGGEKLFF. The CDR3 coding sequence is TGTGCCAGCAGTGGGGGTGAAAAACTGTTTTTT.